These 8 T cell receptor beta chains share one sample of origin, sequenced in a study of blood T cells in healthy people across ages. Primers used in a second PCR of roughly 6 to 11 cycles were a sample-barcoded 5' primer and a J-beta primer mix. TCRdb reprocessed the 5' RACE reads via MiXCR and lists one record per CDR3 protein. The sample has hundreds of thousands of distinct CDR3 sequences; 21% are singletons. The sample taken for sequencing was blood. The receptors shown here come from a man in his 70s in good health.

This clonotype was recorded many times. At one end the junction does not follow the germline gene, possibly because of a read error. V usage is TRBV5-1 and J usage is TRBJ2-5, with TRBD2 identical over 7 bases. The CDR3 has 15 residues. CDR1 is SGHRS and CDR2 is YFSETQ in the germline V gene. The CDR3 loop is CASSLGLAGAETQYF. The CDR3 coding sequence is TGTGCCAGCAGCTTAGGACTCGCGGGAGCAGAGACCCAGTACTTC.

This clonotype was seen more than once but under ten times. The rearrangement joins TRBV9 to TRBJ2-6; 7 bases line up with TRBD2. The V and J ends lost 0 bases and 0 bases, in that order; junction bases with no gene match: 6. The CDR3 runs to 18 residues. Germline V lookup: CDR1 SGDLS, CDR2 YYNGEE. This CDR3 is CASSVEGGSVSGANVLTF. CDR3 nucleotide sequence: TGTGCCAGCAGCGTAGAGGGCGGGAGTGTCTCTGGGGCCAACGTCCTGACTTTC. The whole variable domain, filled in from reference TRBV9 and TRBJ2-6, reads DSGVTQTPKHLITATGQRVTLRCSPRSGDLSVYWYQQSLDQGLQFLIQYYNGEERAKGNILERFSAQQFPDLHSELNLSSLELGDSALYFCASSVEGGSVSGANVLTFGAGSRLTVL.

This chain links TRBV7-2 with TRBJ2-7; 8 bases line up with TRBD2. J gave up 4 bases and V 4 bases, and 3 bases lay outside the gene matches. Germline-derived CDR1 and CDR2 are SGHTA and FQGNSA. This CDR3 region has 13 residues. CDR3 nucleotide sequence: TGTGCCAGCAGCTCTATAGCGGGGTACGAGCAGTACTTC. Its protein is CASSSIAGYEQYF.

This clonotype was seen a handful of times. The rearrangement joins TRBV6-2 or TRBV6-3 to TRBJ2-1, with 9 bases fitting TRBD1. The better agreement between TRBJ2-5 and the DNA end casts doubt on the J call. Germline V gene sequence: CDR1 MNHEY, CDR2 SVGEGT. CDR3 size: 15 residues. DNA of the CDR3: TGTGCCAGCAGCCAACAGGGGGCGATGTGGGAGACCCAGTACTTC. Translating gives CASSQQGAMWETQYF.

In this sample, this clonotype turned up once. A read error is possible here, since a much larger clone lies one base away. The chain carries TRBV29-1 and TRBJ1-2, with 7 bases identical to TRBD1. The germline V gene has CDR1 SQVTM and CDR2 ANQGSEA. This CDR3 contains 11 residues. With V trimmed by 6 bases and J by 7 bases, 5 bases remained unmatched. The CDR3 coding sequence is TGCAGCGTCCAGGGGGGGGTTGGCTACACCTTC. As protein: CSVQGGVGYTF.

In its sample, this clonotype was seen a few times. V and J are TRBV28 and TRBJ2-5, with a possible D match to TRBD2 (5 bases). The J call may not be correct, given that the DNA end is closer to TRBJ2-7. CDR1 is MDHEN, CDR2 SYDVKM, per germline. The CDR3 has 14 residues. Here the CDR3 reads CASSSPTSALEQYF. In nucleotides, the CDR3 is TGTGCCAGCAGTTCCCCAACTAGTGCCCTCGAGCAGTACTTC.

The V gene is TRBV6-1, the J gene TRBJ2-5; D gene unclear. The J call may be faulty, since TRBJ2-7 better matches the DNA end. Germline V lookup: CDR1 MNHNS, CDR2 SASEGT. This CDR3 has 13 residues. CDR3 DNA: TGTGCCAGCAGGCCATACAGAAGGTACGAGCAGTACTTC. Translated: CASRPYRRYEQYF.

In DNA, the CDR3 is TGCGCCAGCAGCCGGGACTCAGCCCGTAGCACAGATACGCAGTATTTT. It specifies CASSRDSARSTDTQYF. The V and J genes are TRBV5-1 and TRBJ2-3; a possible D gene is TRBD2 (6 bases). The CDR3 spans 16 residues. V was trimmed by 4 bases and J by 0 bases, leaving 15 bases between them. Germline CDR1 SGHRS, CDR2 YFSETQ.